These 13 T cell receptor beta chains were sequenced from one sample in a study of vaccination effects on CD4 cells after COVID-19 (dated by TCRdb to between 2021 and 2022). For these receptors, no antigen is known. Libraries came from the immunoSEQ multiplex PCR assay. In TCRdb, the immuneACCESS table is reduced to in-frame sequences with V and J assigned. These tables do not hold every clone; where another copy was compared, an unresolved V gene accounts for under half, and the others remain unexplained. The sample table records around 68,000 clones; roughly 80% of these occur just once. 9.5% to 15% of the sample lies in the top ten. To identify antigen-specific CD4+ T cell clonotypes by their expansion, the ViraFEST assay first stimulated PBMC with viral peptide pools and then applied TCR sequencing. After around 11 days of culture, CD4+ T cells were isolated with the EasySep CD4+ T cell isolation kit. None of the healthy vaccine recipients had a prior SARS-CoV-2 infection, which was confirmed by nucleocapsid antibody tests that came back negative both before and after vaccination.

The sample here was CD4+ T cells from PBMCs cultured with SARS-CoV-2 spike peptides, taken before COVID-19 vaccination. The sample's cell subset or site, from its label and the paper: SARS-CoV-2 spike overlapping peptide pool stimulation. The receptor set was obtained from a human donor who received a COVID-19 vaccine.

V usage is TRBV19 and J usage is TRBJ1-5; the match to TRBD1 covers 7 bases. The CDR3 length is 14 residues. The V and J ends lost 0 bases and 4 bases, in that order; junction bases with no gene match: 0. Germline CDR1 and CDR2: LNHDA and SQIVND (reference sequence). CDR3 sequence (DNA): TGTGCCAGTAGTATAGAGACAGGGAATCAGCCCCAGCATTTT. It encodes CASSIETGNQPQHF. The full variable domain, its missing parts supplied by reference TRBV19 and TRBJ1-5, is DGGITQSPKYLFRKEGQNVTLSCEQNLNHDAMYWYRQDPGQGLRLIYYSQIVNDFQKGDIAEGYSVSREKKESFPLTVTSAQKNPTAFYLCASSIETGNQPQHFGDGTRLSIL.

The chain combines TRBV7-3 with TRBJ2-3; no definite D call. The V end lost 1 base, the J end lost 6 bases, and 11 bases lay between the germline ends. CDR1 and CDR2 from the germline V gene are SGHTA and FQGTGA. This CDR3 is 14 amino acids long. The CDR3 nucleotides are TGTGCCAGCAGCTTAAACGTAGCAGGCGATACGCAGTATTTT. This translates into CASSLNVAGDTQYF.

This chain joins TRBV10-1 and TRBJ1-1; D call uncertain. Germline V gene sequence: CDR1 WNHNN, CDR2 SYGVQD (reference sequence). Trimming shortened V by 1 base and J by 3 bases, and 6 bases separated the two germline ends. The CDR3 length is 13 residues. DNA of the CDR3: TGCGCCAGCAGTGAGTACGGGGACACTGAAGCTTTCTTT. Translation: CASSEYGDTEAFF.

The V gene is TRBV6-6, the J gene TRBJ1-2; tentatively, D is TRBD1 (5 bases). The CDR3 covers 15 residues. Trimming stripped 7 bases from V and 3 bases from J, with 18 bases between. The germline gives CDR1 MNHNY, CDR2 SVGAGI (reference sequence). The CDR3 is CASTEPGGGDYGYTF. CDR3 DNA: TGTGCCAGCACCGAGCCGGGGGGAGGAGACTATGGCTACACCTTC.

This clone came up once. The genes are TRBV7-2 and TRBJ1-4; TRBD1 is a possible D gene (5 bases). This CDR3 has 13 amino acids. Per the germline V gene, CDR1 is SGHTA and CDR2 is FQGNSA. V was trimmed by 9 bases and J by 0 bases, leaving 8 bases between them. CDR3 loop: CASKQATNEKLFF. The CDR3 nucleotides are TGTGCCAGTAAACAGGCAACTAATGAAAAACTGTTTTTT.

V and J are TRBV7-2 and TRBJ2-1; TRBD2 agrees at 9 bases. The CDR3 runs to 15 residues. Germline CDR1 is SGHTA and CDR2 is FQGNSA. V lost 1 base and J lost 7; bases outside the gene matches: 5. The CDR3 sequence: CASSLVGLAGNEQFF. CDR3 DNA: TGTGCCAGCAGCTTAGTGGGGCTAGCGGGGAATGAGCAGTTCTTC.

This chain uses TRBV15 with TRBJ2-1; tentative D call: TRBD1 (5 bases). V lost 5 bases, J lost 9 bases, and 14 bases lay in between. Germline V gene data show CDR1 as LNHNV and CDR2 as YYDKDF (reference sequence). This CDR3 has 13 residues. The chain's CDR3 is CATSVQGFSEQFF. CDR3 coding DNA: TGTGCCACCAGCGTGCAGGGTTTTAGTGAGCAGTTCTTC.

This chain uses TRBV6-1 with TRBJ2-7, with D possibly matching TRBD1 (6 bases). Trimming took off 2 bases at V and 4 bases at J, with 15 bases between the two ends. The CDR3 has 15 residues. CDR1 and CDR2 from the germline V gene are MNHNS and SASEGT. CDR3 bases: TGTGCCAGCAGTGAATGGGGGCAGCCACATTACGAGCAGTACGTC. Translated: CASSEWGQPHYEQYV.

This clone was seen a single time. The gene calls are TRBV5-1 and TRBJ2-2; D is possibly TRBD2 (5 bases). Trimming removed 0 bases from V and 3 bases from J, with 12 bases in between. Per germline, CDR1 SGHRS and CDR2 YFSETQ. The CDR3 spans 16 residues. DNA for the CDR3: TGCGCCAGCAGCTTGGGTGGTAGCGTGGACACCGGGGAGCTGTTTTTT. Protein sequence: CASSLGGSVDTGELFF.

The CDR3: CAWSPQTLNTEAFF. CDR3 bases: TGTGCCTGGAGTCCACAGACCTTGAACACTGAAGCTTTCTTT. The rearrangement joins TRBV30 to TRBJ1-1; the D is unclear. Germline V gene sequence: CDR1 GTSNPN, CDR2 SVGIG (reference sequence). Trimming removed 2 bases at V and 0 bases at J, with 10 bases between. This CDR3 region has 14 residues.

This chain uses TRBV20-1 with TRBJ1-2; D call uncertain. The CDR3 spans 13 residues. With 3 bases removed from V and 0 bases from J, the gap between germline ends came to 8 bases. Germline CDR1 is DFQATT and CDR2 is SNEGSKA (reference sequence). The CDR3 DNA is TGCAGTGCTAGTCAAACTCCTAACTATGGCTACACCTTC. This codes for CSASQTPNYGYTF.

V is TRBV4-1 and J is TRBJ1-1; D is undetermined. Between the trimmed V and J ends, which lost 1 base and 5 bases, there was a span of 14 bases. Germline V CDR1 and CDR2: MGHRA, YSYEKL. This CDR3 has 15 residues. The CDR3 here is CASSQVGTAGTEAFF. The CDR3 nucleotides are TGCGCCAGCAGCCAAGTAGGCACAGCGGGGACTGAAGCTTTCTTT.

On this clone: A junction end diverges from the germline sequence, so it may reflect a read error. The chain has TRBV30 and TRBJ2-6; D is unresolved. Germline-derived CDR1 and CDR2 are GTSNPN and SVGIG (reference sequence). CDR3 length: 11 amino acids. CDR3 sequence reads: CAWGVTNVLTF. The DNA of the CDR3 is TGTGCCTGGGGTGTAACCAACGTCCTGACTTTC.